A single sample is the source of the 26 T cell receptor beta chains below, sequenced in a study of blood T cell repertoires in COVID-19. Assay used: immunoSEQ multiplex PCR; TCRdb lists only in-frame clones, some missing. Of some 220,000 clones in the sample, around four fifths were seen once. The sequencing sample was made of peripheral blood. The receptors originated from an elderly woman with active or convalescent COVID-19.

The chain combines TRBV9 with TRBJ1-2; D not certain. Germline V gene sequence: CDR1 SGDLS, CDR2 YYNGEE. Trimming pared 1 base from V and 0 bases from J, leaving 7 bases between. The CDR3 has 14 amino acids. CDR3 DNA: TGTGCCAGCAGCGTAAGCACAGCTAACTATGGCTACACCTTC. It encodes CASSVSTANYGYTF.

The chain has TRBV6-5 and TRBJ2-3; D perhaps matches TRBD1 (5 bases). This CDR3 has 14 residues. CDR1 and CDR2 (germline): MNHEY, SVGAGI. V was cut by 6 bases and J by 0 bases, with 10 bases left in between. This CDR3 reads CASRDTSSTDTQYF. DNA for the CDR3: TGTGCCAGCAGGGACACCTCTAGCACAGATACGCAGTATTTT.

This chain links TRBV28 with TRBJ1-2, with 7 bases matching TRBD1. In germline, CDR1 is MDHEN, CDR2 SYDVKM. The CDR3 sequence is 15 residues long. With 7 bases clipped from V and 2 bases from J, the junction kept 10 bases outside the gene matches. The DNA of the CDR3 is TGTGCCAGCACCCCAGGAGTACAGGGGAACTATGGCTACACCTTC. Protein: CASTPGVQGNYGYTF.

CDR3 sequence reads: CASSSRLSRDTQYF. DNA of the CDR3: TGTGCCAGCAGCTCAAGACTCTCGCGAGATACGCAGTATTTT. V is TRBV7-2 and J is TRBJ2-3, with unresolved D. V lost 4 bases and J 5 bases, leaving 13 bases between the germline ends. The CDR3 spans 14 residues. CDR1 is SGHTA and CDR2 is FQGNSA in the germline V gene.

The CDR3 DNA sequence: TGTGCCAGCAGCCGCACCGACCCGGGACAGGGCGCCGGAAACACCATATATTTT. This gives the protein CASSRTDPGQGAGNTIYF. The chain employs TRBV4-2 and TRBJ1-3, with TRBD1 matching 9 bases. The CDR3 runs 18 residues. Germline V gives CDR1 LGHNA, CDR2 YNFKEQ. Trimming removed 4 bases from V and 4 bases from J; junction bases left unmatched: 14.

The rearrangement uses TRBV6-4 and TRBJ1-6; D uncertain. Trimming took 8 bases from V and 11 from J, leaving 22 bases between them. CDR1 is MRHNA, CDR2 SNTAGT, per germline. The CDR3 sequence is 15 residues long. CDR3 protein: CASGSRRETLPPLHF. CDR3 coding DNA: TGTGCCAGCGGATCGCGGAGGGAGACCTTACCACCCCTCCACTTT.

This sequence joins TRBV28 and TRBJ1-2, with 8 bases aligning to TRBD1. CDR3 length equals 16 residues. With 1 base clipped from V and 0 bases from J, the junction kept 4 bases outside the gene matches. CDR1 and CDR2 from the germline V gene are MDHEN and SYDVKM. The CDR3 DNA reads TGTGCCAGCAGTTTATATGACAGGGGAGCTAACTATGGCTACACCTTC. Translation gives CASSLYDRGANYGYTF.

The CDR3 sequence is CASRSPPGTQYF. CDR3 sequence (DNA): TGTGCCAGCAGGTCACCCCCGGGGACCCAGTACTTC. This sequence joins TRBV6-5 and TRBJ2-5; D unclear. Germline CDR1 and CDR2: MNHEY and SVGAGI. V dropped 6 bases and J dropped 7 bases, with 12 bases sitting between them. The CDR3 sequence is 12 residues long.

This clone was seen a few times. This rearrangement joins TRBV6-5 to TRBJ2-3; 12 nucleotides line up with TRBD2. Germline CDR1 reads MNHEY; CDR2 reads SVGAGI. This CDR3 contains 15 residues. With 6 bases clipped from V and 4 bases from J, the junction kept 5 bases outside the gene matches. This CDR3 reads CASRMTSGRPDTQYF. For the CDR3, the DNA is TGTGCCAGCAGGATGACTAGCGGGAGACCAGATACGCAGTATTTT.

This chain connects TRBV7-9 to TRBJ1-2, with 7 bases identical to TRBD1. The V gene's germline CDR1 is SEHNR and CDR2 FQNEAQ (reference sequence). The CDR3 totals 14 residues. V gave up 5 bases and J gave up 11 bases; unmatched junction bases: 14. In DNA form, the CDR3 reads TGTGCCAGCAGCCGTACGACAGGGTCGATTTCTTACACCTTC. This codes for CASSRTTGSISYTF.

The genes are TRBV7-2 and TRBJ2-1; 10 nucleotides agree with TRBD1. The V segment lost 9 bases and the J segment 4 bases; nucleotides outside the gene matches: 9. CDR1 is SGHTA and CDR2 is FQGNSA in the germline V gene. CDR3 length: 15 amino acids. The CDR3 DNA follows: TGTGCCAGGACAAGGGGGACAGGGGAATACAATGAGCAGTTCTTC. Translated: CARTRGTGEYNEQFF.

Here the CDR3 reads CATSREGSYTEAFF. The CDR3 coding sequence is TGTGCCACCAGCAGAGAAGGTAGCTACACTGAAGCTTTCTTT. The genes are TRBV15 and TRBJ1-1; no firm D call. Germline values: CDR1 LNHNV, CDR2 YYDKDF (reference sequence). V lost 0 bases to trimming and J lost 3 bases, with 8 bases between them. This CDR3 is built from 14 residues.

V and J are TRBV10-3 and TRBJ2-1; 9 bases are a match to TRBD2. Germline CDR1 is ENHRY and CDR2 is SYGVKD. Unmatched junction bases numbered 8, after V lost 6 bases and J lost 8 bases. This CDR3 is 14 amino acids long. The DNA of the CDR3 is TGTGCCATCAGAAATAGCGGGAGTAGGGATGAGCAGTTCTTC. As protein: CAIRNSGSRDEQFF.

The chain carries TRBV5-1 and TRBJ2-7; 8 bases are shared with TRBD1. V shed 5 bases, J shed 3 bases, and the junction held 7 bases outside the gene matches. Germline CDR1 reads SGHRS; CDR2 reads YFSETQ. This CDR3 is 14 amino acids long. In DNA, the CDR3 is TGCGCCAGCAGTGGCGAGACAGGGGACTACGAGCAGTACTTC. As protein: CASSGETGDYEQYF.

The chain has TRBV11-2 and TRBJ2-7; 7 nucleotides align to TRBD1. Looked up from germline, CDR1 is SGHAT and CDR2 is FQNNGV. V lost 5 bases to trimming and J lost 3 bases; unmatched junction nucleotides: 10. The CDR3 has 15 amino acids. For the CDR3, the DNA is TGTGCCAGCAGCCCCAACGACAGGGTCTTCTACGAGCAGTACTTC. Amino acid sequence: CASSPNDRVFYEQYF.

The chain combines TRBV6-2 or TRBV6-3 with TRBJ1-1; no reliable D call. The CDR3 consists of 14 residues. Deletions cut 5 bases from V and 6 bases from J, with 16 bases between. Germline assignment: CDR1 MNHEY and CDR2 SVGEGT. CDR3 nucleotides: TGTGCCAGCAGTCGAAGGGAGGGATTGTCTGAAGCTTTCTTT. It is translated as CASSRREGLSEAFF.

The genes are TRBV13 and TRBJ2-7; a possible D gene is TRBD2 (6 bases). The CDR3 runs 15 residues. The germline V and J ends were trimmed by 4 bases and 6 bases, with 19 bases remaining between them. CDR1 and CDR2 from the germline V gene are PRHDT and FYEKMQ (reference sequence). The CDR3 here is CASSSSYGGLAEQYF. The CDR3 DNA is TGTGCCAGCAGCTCAAGCTACGGGGGTCTTGCCGAGCAGTACTTC.

CDR3: CASSQVLAGGETQYF. Here the CDR3 DNA reads TGTGCCAGCAGCCAAGTTCTAGCGGGGGGGGAGACCCAGTACTTC. The rearrangement links TRBV14 to TRBJ2-5; 12 positions agree with TRBD2. CDR3 length: 15 residues. Germline loops: CDR1 SGHDN, CDR2 FVKESK. Trimming removed 1 base from V and 5 bases from J; junction bases left unmatched: 2.

The rearrangement uses TRBV5-1 and TRBJ2-1; 10 nucleotides line up with TRBD1. Germline CDR1 and CDR2: SGHRS and YFSETQ. J gave up 8 bases and V 0 bases, and 5 bases lay outside the gene matches. The CDR3 consists of 15 residues. The CDR3 DNA follows: TGCGCCAGCAGCTTGGAAGGACAGGGGGGCCATGAGCAGTTCTTC. Translated, it gives CASSLEGQGGHEQFF.

The chain carries TRBV11-3 and TRBJ2-5; 11 bases align to TRBD1. Germline CDR1 SGHNT, CDR2 YENEEA. V was clipped by 5 bases and J by 4 bases; unmatched bases: 9. The CDR3 loop spans 16 amino acids. CDR3 amino acids: CASSAGTGGLGETQYF. Written as DNA, the CDR3 is TGTGCCAGCAGCGCCGGGACAGGGGGTCTAGGAGAGACCCAGTACTTC.

The rearrangement uses TRBV5-4 and TRBJ2-1; 12 bases match TRBD2. CDR3 length: 16 residues. The V segment lost 4 bases and the J segment 4 bases; nucleotides outside the gene matches: 6. CDR1 and CDR2 from the germline V gene are SGHNT and YYREEE (reference sequence). The CDR3 region has the DNA TGTGCCAGCAGCGCGTCTCTAGCGGGAGGGTACAATGAGCAGTTCTTC. Encoded protein: CASSASLAGGYNEQFF. The full variable domain, completed using reference TRBV5-4 and TRBJ2-1, is ETGVTQSPTHLIKTRGQQVTLRCSSQSGHNTVSWYQQALGQGPQFIFQYYREEENGRGNFPPRFSGLQFPNYSSELNVNALELDDSALYLCASSASLAGGYNEQFFGPGTRLTVL.

This chain connects TRBV6-5 to TRBJ2-5, with TRBD1 matching over 10 bases. V lost 2 bases, J lost 4 bases, and 7 bases stayed unmatched. From germline, CDR1 is MNHEY and CDR2 SVGAGI. This CDR3 is 16 amino acids long. In DNA, the CDR3 is TGTGCCAGCAGTTACCCGCTAGGGACAGGGGTAGAGACCCAGTACTTC. Its translation is CASSYPLGTGVETQYF.

This chain joins TRBV19 and TRBJ1-1; TRBD1 matches 8 bases. V trimming: 6 bases; J trimming: 0 bases; junction bases outside the gene matches: 3. The CDR3 extends over 14 amino acids. Germline V gene data show CDR1 as LNHDA and CDR2 as SQIVND (reference sequence). CDR3 sequence reads: CASSPDRVNTEAFF. The CDR3 DNA is TGTGCCAGTAGCCCGGACAGGGTGAACACTGAAGCTTTCTTT.

This chain joins TRBV5-6 and TRBJ1-5; no reliable D call. Trimming took off 4 bases at V and 7 bases at J, with 15 bases between the two ends. The CDR3 spans 14 residues. Germline assignment: CDR1 SGHDT and CDR2 YYEEEE. Here the CDR3 reads CASSLGGRLQPQHF. The CDR3 nucleotides are TGTGCCAGCAGCCTGGGAGGAAGGCTCCAGCCCCAGCATTTT.

The chain carries TRBV6-5 and TRBJ1-5; 8 nucleotides agree with TRBD1. V was clipped by 8 bases and J by 5 bases; unmatched bases: 2. The length of the CDR3 is 12 residues. Germline V gene lookup returns CDR1 MNHEY and CDR2 SVGAGI. CDR3 DNA: TGTGCCAGCGGACAGGGTGATCAGCCCCAGCATTTT. This translates into CASGQGDQPQHF.

The CDR3 is CASSPTRPYEQYF. The CDR3 DNA sequence: TGCGCCAGCAGCCCGACACGACCCTACGAGCAGTACTTC. The V gene is TRBV4-1, the J gene TRBJ2-7; D gene ambiguous. This CDR3 has 13 amino acids. Trimming removed 4 bases from V and 2 bases from J, with 9 bases in between. Germline V gives CDR1 MGHRA, CDR2 YSYEKL.